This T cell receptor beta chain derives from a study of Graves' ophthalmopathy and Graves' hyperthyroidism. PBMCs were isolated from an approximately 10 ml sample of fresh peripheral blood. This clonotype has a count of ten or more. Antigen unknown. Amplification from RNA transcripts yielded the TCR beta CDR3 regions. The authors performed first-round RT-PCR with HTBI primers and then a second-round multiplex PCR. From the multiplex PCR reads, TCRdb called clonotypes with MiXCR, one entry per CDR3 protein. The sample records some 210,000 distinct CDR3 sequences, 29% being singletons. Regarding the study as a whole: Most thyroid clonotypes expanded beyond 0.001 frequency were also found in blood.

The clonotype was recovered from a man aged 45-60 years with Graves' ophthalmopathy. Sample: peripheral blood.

The DNA for the CDR3 is TGTGCCAGCAGTTACTCGGGACAGGGGAGAAACGAGCAGTACTTC. Protein: CASSYSGQGRNEQYF. The chain recombines TRBV6-5 with TRBJ2-7; 10 bases agree with TRBD1. Losses at the gene ends were 0 bases for V and 5 bases for J; bases not matched to a gene: 4. The CDR3 loop spans 15 amino acids. The germline V gene has CDR1 MNHEY and CDR2 SVGAGI.